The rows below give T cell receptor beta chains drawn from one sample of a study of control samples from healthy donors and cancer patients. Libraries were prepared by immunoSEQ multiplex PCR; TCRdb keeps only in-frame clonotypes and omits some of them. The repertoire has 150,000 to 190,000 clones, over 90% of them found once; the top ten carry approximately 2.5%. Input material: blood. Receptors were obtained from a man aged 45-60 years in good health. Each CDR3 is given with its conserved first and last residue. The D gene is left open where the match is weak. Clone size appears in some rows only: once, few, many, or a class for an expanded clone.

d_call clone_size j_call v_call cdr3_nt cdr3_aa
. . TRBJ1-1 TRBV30 TGTGCCCTGCAGGGGTGGACTGAAGCTTTCTTT CALQGWTEAFF
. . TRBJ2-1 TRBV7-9 TGTGCCAGCAGCTTAGGGAGGGTTAGGGACAATGAGCAGTTCTTC CASSLGRVRDNEQFF
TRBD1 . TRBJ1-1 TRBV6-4 TGTGCCAGCAGTGAACAGGGGTCGAACACTGAAGCTTTCTTT CASSEQGSNTEAFF
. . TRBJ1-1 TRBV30 TGTGCCTCCGCTGCCAACACTGAAGCTTTCTTT CASAANTEAFF
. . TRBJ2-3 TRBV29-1 TGCAGCGTTGAGATAGGCCTTAGTACAGATACGCAGTATTTT CSVEIGLSTDTQYF
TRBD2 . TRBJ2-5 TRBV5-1 TGCGCCAGCAGCTTGGGCCCCCTGGGGGAGGGAGAGACCCAGTACTTC CASSLGPLGEGETQYF
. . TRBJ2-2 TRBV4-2 TGTGCCAGCAGCCATACTAGAGCGAACACCGGGGAGCTGTTTTTT CASSHTRANTGELFF
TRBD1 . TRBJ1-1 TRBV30 TGTGCCTGGAGAACCCCAGGGGGAAGGACTGAAGCTTTCTTT CAWRTPGGRTEAFF
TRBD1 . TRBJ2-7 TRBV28 TGTGCCAGCACTCCCGGGACAGCTTCCTACGAGCAGTACTTC CASTPGTASYEQYF
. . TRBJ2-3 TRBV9 TGTGCCAGCACCCTTGGCGGCCCAACAGATACGCAGTATTTT CASTLGGPTDTQYF
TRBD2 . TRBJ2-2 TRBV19 TGTGCCAGTAGTATCCGCGGGGGATTCGAGCTGTTTTTT CASSIRGGFELFF
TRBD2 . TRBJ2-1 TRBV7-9 TGTGCCAGCAGCTCCCCACTAGCGGGAGTGGGCAATGAGCAGTTCTTC CASSSPLAGVGNEQFF
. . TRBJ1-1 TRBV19 TGTGCCAGTAGTATAGAGGAATTCACTGAAGCTTTCTTT CASSIEEFTEAFF
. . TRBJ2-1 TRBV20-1 TGCAGTGCTAGTCGGACTACAGTTCTCCCCTACAATGAGCAGTTCTTC CSASRTTVLPYNEQFF
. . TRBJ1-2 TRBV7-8 TGTGCCAGCAGCTTACAGGGGACTAACTATGGCTACACCTTC CASSLQGTNYGYTF
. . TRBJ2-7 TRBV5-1 TGCGCCAGCAGGGGGGCTGCTTCCTACGAGCAGTACTTC CASRGAASYEQYF
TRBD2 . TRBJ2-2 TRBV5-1 TGCGCCAGCAGCGCGGGACTAGCGGGACCCACCGGGGAGCTGTTTTTT CASSAGLAGPTGELFF
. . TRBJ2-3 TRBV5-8 TGTGCCAGCAGCTTGACAGGGCCAGACACAGATACGCAGTATTTT CASSLTGPDTDTQYF
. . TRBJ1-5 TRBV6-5 TGTGCCAGCAGGGGGGATAGCAATCAGCCCCAGCATTTT CASRGDSNQPQHF
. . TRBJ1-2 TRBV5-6 TGTGCCAGCAGCCCGAGTCCAGGGTACGGCTACACCTTC CASSPSPGYGYTF
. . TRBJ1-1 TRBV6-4 TGTGCCAGCAGCGATCAGGGGAACACTGAAGCTTTCTTT CASSDQGNTEAFF
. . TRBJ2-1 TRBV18 TGTGCCAGCTCACCATTAGGCTCCTACAATGAGCAGTTCTTC CASSPLGSYNEQFF
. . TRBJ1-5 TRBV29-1 TGCAGCGTAAGCCTATCGCCTCGAGGGCAGCCCCAGCATTTT CSVSLSPRGQPQHF
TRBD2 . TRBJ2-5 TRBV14 TGTGCCAGCAGCCTCCGGGTTATGGCTAGCGGGAGGGCCGAGGAGACCCAGTACTTC CASSLRVMASGRAEETQYF
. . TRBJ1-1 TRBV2 TGTGCCAGCAGTGTGAGGGTGCGGAATACTGAAGCTTTCTTT CASSVRVRNTEAFF
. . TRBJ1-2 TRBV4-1 TGCGCCAGCAGCCAAGTCGAAGATCAATATGGCTACACCTTC CASSQVEDQYGYTF
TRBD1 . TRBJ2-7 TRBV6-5 TGTGCCAGCAGTTACGAGGGGGCCAACGAGCAGTACTTC CASSYEGANEQYF
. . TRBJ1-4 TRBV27 TGTGCCAGCAAGAGGGGCCGGGACCCACGCAATGAAAAACTGTTTTTT CASKRGRDPRNEKLFF
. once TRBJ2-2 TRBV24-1 TGTGCCACCAGTGATTCTCTGAACACCGGGGAGCTGTTTTTT CATSDSLNTGELFF
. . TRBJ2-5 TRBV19 TGTGCCAGTAGCCACGGGTCCAAGGAGACCCAGTACTTC CASSHGSKETQYF
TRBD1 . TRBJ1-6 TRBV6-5 TGTGCCAGCAGGACCGCCGACAGGGGGACTTCACCCCTCCACTTT CASRTADRGTSPLHF
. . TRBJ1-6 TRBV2 TGTGCCAGCAGGGGGCTAGATCCTTCACCCCTCCACTTT CASRGLDPSPLHF
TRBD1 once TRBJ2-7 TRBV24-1 TGTGCCACCAGTGACAACCGGGACAGCCCCTACGAGCAGTACTTC CATSDNRDSPYEQYF
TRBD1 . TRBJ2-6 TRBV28 TGTGCCAGCAGTCCGGGACAGGGCTTCTCTGGGGCCAACGTCCTGACTTTC CASSPGQGFSGANVLTF
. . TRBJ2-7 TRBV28 TGTGCCAGCAGTTTAGGGGACACCTCCTACGAGCAGTACTTC CASSLGDTSYEQYF
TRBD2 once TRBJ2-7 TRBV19 TGTGCCAGTAGTATAGGTGCGGGACTAGCACTCTACGAGCAGTACTTC CASSIGAGLALYEQYF
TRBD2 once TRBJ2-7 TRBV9 TGTGCCAGCAGCGTAGCTAGCGGGAGACCCTACGAGCAGTACTTC CASSVASGRPYEQYF
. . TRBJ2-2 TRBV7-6 TGTGCCAGCAGCCCAATCCCAATCCAACCGAACACCGGGGAGCTGTTTTTT CASSPIPIQPNTGELFF
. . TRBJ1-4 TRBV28 TGTGCCAGCACCCGGTTTGCAACTAATGAAAAACTGTTTTTT CASTRFATNEKLFF
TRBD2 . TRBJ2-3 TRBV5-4 TGTGCCAGCAGCTTGGTGCGGGAGCAGGTAGATACGCAGTATTTT CASSLVREQVDTQYF
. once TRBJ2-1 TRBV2 TGTGCCAGCAGTGAAGAGTCAGAACAAAGTGAGCAGTTCTTC CASSEESEQSEQFF
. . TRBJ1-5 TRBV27 TGTGCCAGCAAAACTATCCGGGACAAAAATCAGCCCCAGCATTTT CASKTIRDKNQPQHF
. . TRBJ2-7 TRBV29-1 TGCAGCGTTGTGGTGGCTGGCTACGAGCAGTACTTC CSVVVAGYEQYF
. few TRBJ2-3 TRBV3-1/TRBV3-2 TGTGCCAGCAGCAGCGTTTGGGGGCGGAATACGCAGTATTTT CASSSVWGRNTQYF
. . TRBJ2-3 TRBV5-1 TGCGCCAGCAGCCCATCATCGAGGGAAACAGATACGCAGTATTTT CASSPSSRETDTQYF